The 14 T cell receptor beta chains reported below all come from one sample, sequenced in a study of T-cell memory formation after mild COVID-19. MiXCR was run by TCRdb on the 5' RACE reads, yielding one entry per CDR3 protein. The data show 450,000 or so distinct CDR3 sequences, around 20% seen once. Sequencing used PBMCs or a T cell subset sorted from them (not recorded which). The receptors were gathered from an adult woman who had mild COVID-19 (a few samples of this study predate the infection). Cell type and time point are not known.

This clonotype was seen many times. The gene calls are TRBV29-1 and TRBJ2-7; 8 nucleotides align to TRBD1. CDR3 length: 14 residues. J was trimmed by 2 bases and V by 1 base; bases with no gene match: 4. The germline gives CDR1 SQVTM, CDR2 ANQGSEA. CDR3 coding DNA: TGCAGCGTTGAAGGCTTGACAGGGGCCTACGAGCAGTACTTC. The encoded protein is CSVEGLTGAYEQYF.

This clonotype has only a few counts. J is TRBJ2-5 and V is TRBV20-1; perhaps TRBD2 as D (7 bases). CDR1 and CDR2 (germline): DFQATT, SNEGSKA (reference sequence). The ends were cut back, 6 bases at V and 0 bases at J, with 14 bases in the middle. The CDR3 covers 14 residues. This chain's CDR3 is CSAWGGAYQETQYF. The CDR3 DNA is TGCAGTGCCTGGGGGGGCGCGTACCAAGAGACCCAGTACTTC.

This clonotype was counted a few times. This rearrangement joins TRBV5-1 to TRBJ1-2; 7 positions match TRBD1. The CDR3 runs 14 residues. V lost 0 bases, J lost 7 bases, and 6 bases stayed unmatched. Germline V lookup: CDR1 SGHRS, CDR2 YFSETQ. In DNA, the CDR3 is TGCGCCAGCAGCTTGGGCGGGACAGCTGCTGGCTACACCTTC. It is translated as CASSLGGTAAGYTF.

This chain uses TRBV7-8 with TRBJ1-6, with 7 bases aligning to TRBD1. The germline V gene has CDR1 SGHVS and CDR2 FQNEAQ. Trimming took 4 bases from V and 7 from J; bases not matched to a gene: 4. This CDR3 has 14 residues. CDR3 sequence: CASSSGQQNSPLHF. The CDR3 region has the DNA TGTGCCAGCAGCTCGGGACAGCAAAATTCACCCCTCCACTTT.

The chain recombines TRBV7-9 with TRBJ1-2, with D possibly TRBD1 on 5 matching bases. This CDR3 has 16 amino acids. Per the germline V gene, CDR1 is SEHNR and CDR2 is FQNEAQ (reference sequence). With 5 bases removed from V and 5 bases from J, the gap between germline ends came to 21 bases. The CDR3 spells CASSRDIGQGGYGYTF. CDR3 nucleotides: TGTGCCAGCAGCCGAGATATAGGGCAGGGTGGATATGGCTACACCTTC.

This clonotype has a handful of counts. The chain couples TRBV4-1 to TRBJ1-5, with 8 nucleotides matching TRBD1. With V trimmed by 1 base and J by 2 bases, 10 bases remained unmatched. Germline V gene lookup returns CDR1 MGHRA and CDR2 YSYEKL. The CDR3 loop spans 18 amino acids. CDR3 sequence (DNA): TGCGCCAGCAGCCAAGTCCGAGGACAGGGTGGGGGCAATCAGCCCCAGCATTTT. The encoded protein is CASSQVRGQGGGNQPQHF.

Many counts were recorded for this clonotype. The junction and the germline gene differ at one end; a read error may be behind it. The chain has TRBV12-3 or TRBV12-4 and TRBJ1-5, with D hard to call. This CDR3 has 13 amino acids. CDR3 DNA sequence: TGCGCCAGCAGCCAAGGTGGCAATCAGCCCCAGCATTTT. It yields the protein CASSQGGNQPQHF.

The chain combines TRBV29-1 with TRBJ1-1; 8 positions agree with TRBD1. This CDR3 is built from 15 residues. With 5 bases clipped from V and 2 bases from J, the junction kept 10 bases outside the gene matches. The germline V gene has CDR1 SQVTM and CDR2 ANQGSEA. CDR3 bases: TGCAGCGTTTCAGGGGGCCTACCTTCCAACACTGAAGCTTTCTTT. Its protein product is CSVSGGLPSNTEAFF.

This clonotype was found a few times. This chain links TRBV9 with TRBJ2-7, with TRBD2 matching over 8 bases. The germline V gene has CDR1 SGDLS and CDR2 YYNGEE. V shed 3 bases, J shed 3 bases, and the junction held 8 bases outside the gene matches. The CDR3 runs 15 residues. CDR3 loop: CASSAGGSGGYEQYF. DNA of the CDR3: TGTGCCAGCAGCGCCGGGGGGAGCGGGGGCTACGAGCAGTACTTC. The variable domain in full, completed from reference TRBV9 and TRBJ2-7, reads DSGVTQTPKHLITATGQRVTLRCSPRSGDLSVYWYQQSLDQGLQFLIQYYNGEERAKGNILERFSAQQFPDLHSELNLSSLELGDSALYFCASSAGGSGGYEQYFGPGTRLTVT.

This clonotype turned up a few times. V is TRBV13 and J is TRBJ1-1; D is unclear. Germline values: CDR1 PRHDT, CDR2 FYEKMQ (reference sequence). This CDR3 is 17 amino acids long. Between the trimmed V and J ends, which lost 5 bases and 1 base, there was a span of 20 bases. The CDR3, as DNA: TGTGCCAGCAGCCAGCTGTCGGTGAAAGGGCCGAACACTGAAGCTTTCTTT. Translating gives CASSQLSVKGPNTEAFF. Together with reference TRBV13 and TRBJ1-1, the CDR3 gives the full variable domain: AAGVIQSPRHLIKEKRETATLKCYPIPRHDTVYWYQQGPGQDPQFLISFYEKMQSDKGSIPDRFSAQQFSDYHSELNMSSLELGDSALYFCASSQLSVKGPNTEAFFGQGTRLTVV.

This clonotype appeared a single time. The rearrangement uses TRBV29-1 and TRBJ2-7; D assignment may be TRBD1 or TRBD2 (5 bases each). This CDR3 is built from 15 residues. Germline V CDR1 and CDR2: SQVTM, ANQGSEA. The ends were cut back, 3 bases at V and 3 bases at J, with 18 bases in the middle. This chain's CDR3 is CSVEGLVGRLYEQYF. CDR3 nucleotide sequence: TGCAGCGTTGAGGGCCTGGTGGGACGGCTCTACGAGCAGTACTTC.

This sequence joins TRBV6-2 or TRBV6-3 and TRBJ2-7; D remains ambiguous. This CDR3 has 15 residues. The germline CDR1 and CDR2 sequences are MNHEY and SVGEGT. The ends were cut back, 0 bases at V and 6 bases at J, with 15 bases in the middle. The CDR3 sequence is CASSYSGSLFSEQYF. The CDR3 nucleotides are TGTGCCAGCAGTTACTCCGGCAGCTTGTTCAGCGAGCAGTACTTC.

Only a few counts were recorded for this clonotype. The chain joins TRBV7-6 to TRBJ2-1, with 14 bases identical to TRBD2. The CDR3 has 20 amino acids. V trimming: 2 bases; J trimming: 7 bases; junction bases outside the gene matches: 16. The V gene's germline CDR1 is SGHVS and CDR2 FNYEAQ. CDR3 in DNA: TGTGCCAGCAGCTTAACCGCGCGACTAGCGGGAGGGCCGCTCGGGAATGAGCAGTTCTTC. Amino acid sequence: CASSLTARLAGGPLGNEQFF.

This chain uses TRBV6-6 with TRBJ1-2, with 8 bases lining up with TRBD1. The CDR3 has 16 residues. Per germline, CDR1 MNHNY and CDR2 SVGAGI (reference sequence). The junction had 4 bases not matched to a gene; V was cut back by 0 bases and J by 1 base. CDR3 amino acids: CASSYSIQGVNYGYTF. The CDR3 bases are TGTGCCAGCAGTTACTCCATACAGGGGGTTAACTATGGCTACACCTTC.